This TCR beta chain was identified during a study of cytomegalovirus exposure and HLA in healthy donors (dated by TCRdb to the late 2010s). A note on the overall study: A later analysis indicated that the 100 to 150 validation repertoires were generated on the platform also employed for the roughly 720 repertoires of the first cohort. In addition to the first cohort of 500 to 850 subjects, a separate validation cohort of approximately 130 different subjects was used. To predict cytomegalovirus infection status, the study brought together high-throughput TCR immunosequencing, statistical association of individual TCRs with disease status, and machine learning. The study aimed to test whether signatures of past pathogen exposure could be identified by cataloging public T cell receptors.

Library creation used the immunoSEQ multiplex PCR assay. The authors' analysis ran thus. To diagnose cytomegalovirus status from the catalog of TCR beta chain sequences, a statistical classification framework was built. The immuneACCESS repertoire file appears here via TCRdb, limited to in-frame rearrangements. These files lack a portion of the clones; in checked studies, under half of the deficit traces to unresolved V genes, and the cause of the others is not known. The V and J calls and clone size are taken from that table; D and trimming were inferred from the DNA. Counted in this sample were 100,000 to 120,000 clones; 86% of them appeared once. Together, the top ten hold approximately 4% of the sample. Trimming removed 6 bases from V and 0 bases from J; the gene matches leave 5 bases unexplained. From the cysteine up to the phenylalanine, the CDR3 has a length of 15 residues. This entry keeps only the CDR3 DNA: 45 bases, framed from base 1. CDR1 and CDR2 (SGHNT, YYREEE) derive from the germline V gene (reference sequence).

This clone was counted between two and nine times. This receptor's antigen is unknown. Base qualities were left out, and no much larger clone turns up one base away. The donors belonged to the validation cohort of over a hundred subjects, which was separate from the roughly 670-subject first cohort. General study outcomes and caveats: The classifier was reported to diagnose cytomegalovirus status with high specificity and sensitivity in both the original cohort and the validation cohort. In vitro tests confirmed that a few of the cytomegalovirus-associated TCR beta chains recognize cytomegalovirus antigens. In the study, around 150 TCR beta chains were listed as associated with cytomegalovirus. Most TCR sequences were seen in very few donors, while some public TCRs were found in many individuals. The authors suggested that the approach could potentially be generalized to other disease states and immunological phenotypes. All 120 or so repertoires were used to score co-occurrence in the validation cohort in a later analysis, because that analysis had no HLA typing for the cohort. In a later analysis, TCRs clustered in the first cohort were found to also tend to co-occur in the roughly 130 validation repertoires, with roughly 93% of cluster scores above 0.

The rearrangement combines TRBV5-4 with TRBJ2-2; TRBD1 fits 7 bases in the junction. The clonotype was recovered from a young woman in good health and CMV-seropositive. Sequencing input: PBMCs. The CDR3 reads CASTTGAPNTGELFF. The nucleotide sequence reads as follows: TGTGCCAGCACTACAGGGGCACCGAACACCGGGGAGCTGTTTTTT.